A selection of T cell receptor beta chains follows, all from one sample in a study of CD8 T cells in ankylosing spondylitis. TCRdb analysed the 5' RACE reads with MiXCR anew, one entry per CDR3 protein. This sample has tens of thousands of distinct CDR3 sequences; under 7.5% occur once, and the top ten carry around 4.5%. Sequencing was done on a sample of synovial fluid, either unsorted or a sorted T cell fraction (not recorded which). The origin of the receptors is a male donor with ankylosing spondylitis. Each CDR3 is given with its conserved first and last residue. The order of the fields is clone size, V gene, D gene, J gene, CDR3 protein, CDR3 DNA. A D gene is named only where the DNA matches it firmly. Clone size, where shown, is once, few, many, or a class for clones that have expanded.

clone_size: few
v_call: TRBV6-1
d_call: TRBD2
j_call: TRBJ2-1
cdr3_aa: CASSPGLAGAIEANEQFF
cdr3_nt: TGTGCCAGCAGTCCCGGACTAGCGGGAGCCATTGAAGCCAATGAGCAGTTCTTC

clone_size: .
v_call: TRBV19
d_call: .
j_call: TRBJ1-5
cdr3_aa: CASSIGRNSNQPQHF
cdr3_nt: TGTGCCAGTAGTATTGGACGTAATAGCAATCAGCCCCAGCATTTT

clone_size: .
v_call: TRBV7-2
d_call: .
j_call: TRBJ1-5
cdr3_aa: CASSQGLNQPQHF
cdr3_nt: TGTGCCAGCAGTCAGGGGTTAAATCAGCCCCAGCATTTT

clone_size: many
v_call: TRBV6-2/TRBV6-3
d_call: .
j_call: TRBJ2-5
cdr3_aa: CASSYGIGGPGETQYF
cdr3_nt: TGTGCCAGCAGTTACGGGATAGGAGGGCCCGGGGAGACCCAGTACTTC

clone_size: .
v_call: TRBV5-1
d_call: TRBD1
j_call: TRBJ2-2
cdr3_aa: CASSTGQGRTGELFF
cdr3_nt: TGCGCCAGCAGCACAGGACAGGGACGAACCGGGGAGCTGTTTTTT

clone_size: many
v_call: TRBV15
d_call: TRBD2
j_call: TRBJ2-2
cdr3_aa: CATSRDRRLADPRELFF
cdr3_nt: TGTGCCACCAGCAGAGATCGTCGGCTAGCGGATCCCCGGGAGCTGTTTTTT

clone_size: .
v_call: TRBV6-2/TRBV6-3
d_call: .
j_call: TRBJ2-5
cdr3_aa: CASSYPWGSRGETQYF
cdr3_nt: TGTGCCAGCAGTTACCCCTGGGGGAGCCGTGGAGAGACCCAGTACTTC

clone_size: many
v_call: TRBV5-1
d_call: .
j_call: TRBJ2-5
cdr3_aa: CASSRGQSVETQYF
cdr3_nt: TGCGCCAGCAGCCGTGGACAGAGTGTAGAGACCCAGTACTTC

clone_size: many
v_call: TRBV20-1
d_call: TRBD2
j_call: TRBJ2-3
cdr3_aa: CSATGLASADTQYF
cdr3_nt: TGCAGTGCTACCGGACTAGCTTCGGCAGATACGCAGTATTTT

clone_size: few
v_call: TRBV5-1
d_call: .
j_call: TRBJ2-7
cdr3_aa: CASSLGHGDTHYEQYF
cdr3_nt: TGCGCCAGCAGCTTGGGTCACGGGGACACCCACTACGAGCAGTACTTC

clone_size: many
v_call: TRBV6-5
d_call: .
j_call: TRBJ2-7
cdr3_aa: CASSYRPGGSSYEQYF
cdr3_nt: TGTGCCAGCAGTTACCGACCAGGGGGGAGCTCCTACGAGCAGTACTTC